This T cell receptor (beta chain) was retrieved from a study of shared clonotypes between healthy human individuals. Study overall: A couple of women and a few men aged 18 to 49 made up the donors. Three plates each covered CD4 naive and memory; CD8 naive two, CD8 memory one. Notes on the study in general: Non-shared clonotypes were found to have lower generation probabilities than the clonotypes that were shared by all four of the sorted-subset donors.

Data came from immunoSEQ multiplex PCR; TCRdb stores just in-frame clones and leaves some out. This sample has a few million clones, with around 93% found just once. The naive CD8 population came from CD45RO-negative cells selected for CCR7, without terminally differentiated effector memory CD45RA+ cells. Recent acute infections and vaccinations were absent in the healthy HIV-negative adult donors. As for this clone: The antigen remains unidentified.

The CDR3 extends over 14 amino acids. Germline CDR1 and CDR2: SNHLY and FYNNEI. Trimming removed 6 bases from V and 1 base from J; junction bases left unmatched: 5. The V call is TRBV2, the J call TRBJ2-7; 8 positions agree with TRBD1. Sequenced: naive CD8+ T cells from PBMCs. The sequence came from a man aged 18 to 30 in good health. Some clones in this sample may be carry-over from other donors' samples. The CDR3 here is CASSPDRESYEQYF. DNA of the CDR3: TGTGCCAGCAGCCCGGACAGGGAATCCTACGAGCAGTACTTC.